What follows are 7 T cell receptor beta chains derived from one specimen sequenced in a study of blood T cell repertoires in COVID-19. Produced via immunoSEQ multiplex PCR; TCRdb's table is partial and in-frame only. The data contain 150,000 or so clones, over 65% of them singletons. The sample comprised peripheral blood. Receptors were obtained from a woman older than 75 with active or convalescent COVID-19.

This clone appeared once. The genes are TRBV11-2 and TRBJ1-2; weak D call: TRBD1 (6 bases). This CDR3 is built from 14 residues. The germline CDR1 and CDR2 sequences are SGHAT and FQNNGV. Trimming removed 1 base at V and 7 bases at J, with 13 bases between. In nucleotides, the CDR3 is TGTGCCAGCAGCTTAGCGAACAGGGCTGGTGGCTACACCTTC. Translating gives CASSLANRAGGYTF.

The chain couples TRBV19 to TRBJ1-2, with no clear D. Germline CDR1 is LNHDA and CDR2 is SQIVND (reference sequence). The CDR3 is 15 amino acids. Trimming stripped 6 bases from V and 4 bases from J, with 18 bases between. DNA for the CDR3: TGTGCCAGTAGCAGAACACTGGCACAGACCTATGGCTACACCTTC. Amino acid sequence: CASSRTLAQTYGYTF.

The gene calls are TRBV28 and TRBJ1-6; no definite D call. Germline V gene data show CDR1 as MDHEN and CDR2 as SYDVKM. The CDR3 length is 16 residues. V was pared by 3 bases and J by 7 bases, with 16 bases between. The CDR3 bases are TGTGCCAGCAGTTTTCGCGGGGAAATTATGAATTCACCCCTCCACTTT. It yields the protein CASSFRGEIMNSPLHF. The full variable domain, its missing parts supplied by reference TRBV28 and TRBJ1-6, is DVKVTQSSRYLVKRTGEKVFLECVQDMDHENMFWYRQDPGLGLRLIYFSYDVKMKEKGDIPEGYSVSREKKERFSLILESASTNQTSMYLCASSFRGEIMNSPLHFGNGTRLTVT.

This chain connects TRBV5-4 to TRBJ2-1, with 8 bases matching TRBD2. CDR3 length: 16 residues. The germline gives CDR1 SGHNT, CDR2 YYREEE (reference sequence). Losses at the gene ends were 4 bases for V and 4 bases for J; bases not matched to a gene: 10. The CDR3 loop is CASSLSGAGAYNEQFF. The CDR3 DNA follows: TGTGCCAGCAGCCTGTCGGGAGCGGGGGCTTACAATGAGCAGTTCTTC.

This clone was seen only a few times. The chain joins TRBV3-1 (or the pseudogene TRBV3-2) to TRBJ1-2, with D perhaps TRBD1 (6 bases). The CDR3 totals 13 residues. Between the trimmed V and J ends, which lost 0 bases and 6 bases, there was a span of 8 bases. The germline CDR1 and CDR2 sequences are LGHDT and YNNKEL (reference sequence). This chain's CDR3 is CASSQETGNGYTF. DNA of the CDR3: TGTGCCAGCAGCCAAGAAACAGGGAATGGCTACACCTTC.

This clone was recorded once. The chain has TRBV4-1 and TRBJ1-2, with unresolved D. The ends were cut back, 1 base at V and 5 bases at J, with 5 bases in the middle. Germline V CDR1 and CDR2: MGHRA, YSYEKL. The CDR3 has 12 amino acids. The CDR3 sequence: CASSQGVYGYTF. Written as DNA, the CDR3 is TGCGCCAGCAGCCAAGGCGTGTATGGCTACACCTTC.

The chain combines TRBV5-1 with TRBJ2-7, with D tentatively TRBD1 (6 bases). The CDR3 consists of 16 residues. Germline CDR1 reads SGHRS; CDR2 reads YFSETQ. V lost 4 bases and J lost 3, with 20 bases in between. This chain's CDR3 is CASSPAVGQTYYEQYF. The DNA for the CDR3 is TGCGCCAGCAGCCCGGCCGTCGGACAGACATACTACGAGCAGTACTTC.